The 19 T cell receptor beta chains reported below all come from one sample, sequenced in a study of blood T cell repertoires in COVID-19. Clones were read by immunoSEQ multiplex PCR, and TCRdb kept only the in-frame ones, dropping some. The sample has 90,000 to 110,000 clones, around four fifths seen once; the top ten hold 15% to 20%. Sequencing was done on a sample of peripheral blood. Receptor source: a woman aged 65 to 85 with acute or convalescent COVID-19.

The rearrangement links TRBV5-1 to TRBJ1-1; 7 nucleotides match TRBD1. This CDR3 spans 13 amino acids. Germline V gene lookup returns CDR1 SGHRS and CDR2 YFSETQ. V trimming: 5 bases; J trimming: 5 bases; junction bases outside the gene matches: 6. CDR3 in amino acids: CASSVGQVTEAFF. The CDR3, as DNA: TGCGCCAGCAGTGTCGGACAGGTGACTGAAGCTTTCTTT.

The chain has TRBV3-1 (or the pseudogene TRBV3-2) and TRBJ1-5; 7 bases align to TRBD1. The V gene's germline CDR1 is LGHDT and CDR2 YNNKEL (reference sequence). V lost 4 bases to trimming and J lost 6 bases; unmatched junction nucleotides: 6. The CDR3 runs 14 residues. The CDR3 reads CASSPTGAFQPQHF. CDR3 nucleotide sequence: TGTGCCAGCAGCCCTACAGGGGCATTTCAGCCCCAGCATTTT.

This chain joins TRBV5-5 and TRBJ1-6; D gene ambiguous. CDR3 size: 14 residues. V lost 2 bases and J 5 bases, leaving 8 bases between the germline ends. Germline CDR1 reads SGHKS; CDR2 reads YYEKEE (reference sequence). In nucleotides, the CDR3 is TGTGCCAGCAGCTTACGCACAGATAATTCACCCCTCCACTTT. It is translated as CASSLRTDNSPLHF.

This chain's CDR3 is CASSTREANEKLFF. CDR3 nucleotides: TGTGCCAGCAGTACCAGGGAGGCTAATGAAAAACTGTTTTTT. The chain joins TRBV6-2 or TRBV6-3 to TRBJ1-4, with D perhaps matching TRBD1 (5 bases). Germline CDR1 MNHEY, CDR2 SVGEGT. Trimming took off 5 bases at V and 3 bases at J, with 10 bases between the two ends. The CDR3 is 14 residues long.

With regard to this clone: This same CDR3 is encoded by further DNA sequences in the sample. The chain has TRBV5-1 and TRBJ2-7; 8 nucleotides match TRBD2. This CDR3 is 16 amino acids long. The germline V gene encodes CDR1 SGHRS and CDR2 YFSETQ. In DNA form, the CDR3 reads TGCCCCTGTTTGCGCGGTGGGGGGGGCCGGGGGGGGGAGCAGTACTTC. Residues: CPCLRGGGGRGGEQYF.

The chain links TRBV5-1 to TRBJ1-1, with 7 bases that match TRBD1. The CDR3 extends over 15 amino acids. Trimming at V came to 3 bases and at J to 6 bases, leaving 11 bases not matched to a gene. Germline CDR1 reads SGHRS; CDR2 reads YFSETQ. The CDR3 is CASSSVGGGISEAFF. CDR3 DNA sequence: TGCGCCAGCAGCTCCGTAGGGGGCGGTATTTCTGAAGCTTTCTTT.

This clone was counted a single time. This sequence joins TRBV30 and TRBJ2-1; the match to TRBD2 covers 11 bases. The CDR3 is 15 residues long. The germline CDR1 and CDR2 sequences are GTSNPN and SVGIG (reference sequence). Germline trimming cut 0 bases from V and 4 bases from J; bases unmatched to any gene: 2. The CDR3 DNA reads as TGTGCCTGGAGTGTACTAGCGGGGGTTTACAATGAGCAGTTCTTC. It encodes CAWSVLAGVYNEQFF.

The chain joins TRBV14 to TRBJ2-2; 10 bases are a match to TRBD1. Per the germline V gene, CDR1 is SGHDN and CDR2 is FVKESK. V was pared by 10 bases and J by 4 bases, with 3 bases of the junction left unmatched. CDR3 length: 13 amino acids. CDR3 protein: CATGTGVTGELFF. The CDR3 nucleotides are TGTGCCACCGGGACAGGGGTCACCGGGGAGCTGTTTTTT.

V usage is TRBV18 and J usage is TRBJ2-5; no clear D. CDR1 is KGHSH, CDR2 LQKENI, per germline. This CDR3 spans 13 amino acids. The V gene lost 1 base and the J gene lost 4 bases, with 7 bases spanning the gap. The CDR3 DNA reads TGTGCCAGCTCACCACTTAGAGGAGAGACCCAGTACTTC. This codes for CASSPLRGETQYF.

The chain has TRBV13 and TRBJ2-5, with D possibly being TRBD1 (5 bases). Deletions cut 2 bases from V and 1 base from J, with 11 bases between. The CDR3 contains 15 residues. Per the germline V gene, CDR1 is PRHDT and CDR2 is FYEKMQ (reference sequence). The CDR3 nucleotides read TGTGCCAGCAGCTTAAGGACACTTTCCCAAGAGACCCAGTACTTC. Translation gives CASSLRTLSQETQYF.

The V call is TRBV7-9, the J call TRBJ2-1; D perhaps matches TRBD2 (5 bases). The germline V gene encodes CDR1 SEHNR and CDR2 FQNEAQ (reference sequence). This CDR3 contains 14 residues. V shed 3 bases and J shed 7 bases, with 13 bases lying between them. The CDR3 DNA is TGTGCCAGCAGCTTTATCAGGACGGGGAATGAGCAGTTCTTC. Protein sequence: CASSFIRTGNEQFF.

The gene calls are TRBV19 and TRBJ2-7, with D possibly being TRBD1 (6 bases). The germline gives CDR1 LNHDA, CDR2 SQIVND (reference sequence). The CDR3 extends over 14 amino acids. Deletions cut 7 bases from V and 1 base from J, with 14 bases between. Written as DNA, the CDR3 is TGTGCCAGTAACCCCGGACAGTTTTCCTACGAGCAGTACTTC. Translating gives CASNPGQFSYEQYF. The full variable domain, in which reference TRBV19 and TRBJ2-7 provide the parts outside the CDR3, is DGGITQSPKYLFRKEGQNVTLSCEQNLNHDAMYWYRQDPGQGLRLIYYSQIVNDFQKGDIAEGYSVSREKKESFPLTVTSAQKNPTAFYLCASNPGQFSYEQYFGPGTRLTVT.

This chain joins TRBV30 and TRBJ2-3, with 12 bases matching TRBD2. The germline V gene encodes CDR1 GTSNPN and CDR2 SVGIG (reference sequence). The CDR3 length is 15 residues. With 2 bases clipped from V and 4 bases from J, the junction kept 4 bases outside the gene matches. The CDR3 DNA sequence: TGTGCCTGGAGTCGACTAGCGGGGGACGCAGATACGCAGTATTTT. Protein: CAWSRLAGDADTQYF.

The rearrangement joins TRBV30 to TRBJ2-7; D not certain. Germline lookup yields CDR1 GTSNPN and CDR2 SVGIG (reference sequence). This CDR3 spans 13 amino acids. V was pared by 4 bases and J by 0 bases, with 10 bases between. CDR3 sequence reads: CAWKQLSSYEQYF. The CDR3 nucleotides read TGTGCCTGGAAGCAACTGAGCTCCTACGAGCAGTACTTC.

The chain links TRBV6-2 or TRBV6-3 to TRBJ1-1; 8 nucleotides match TRBD1. Germline assignment: CDR1 MNHEY and CDR2 SVGEGT. Losses at the gene ends were 1 base for V and 0 bases for J; bases not matched to a gene: 7. The CDR3 is 17 amino acids. The CDR3 is CASSYLRTGIMNTEAFF. The DNA for the CDR3 is TGTGCCAGCAGTTACTTGAGGACAGGGATCATGAACACTGAAGCTTTCTTT.

CDR3 sequence (DNA): TGCAGCGTTCGGGACGGGACAGCGATCTCTAACTATGGCTACACCTTC. The encoded protein is CSVRDGTAISNYGYTF. The V and J genes are TRBV29-1 and TRBJ1-2, with 7 bases lining up with TRBD1. CDR1 SQVTM and CDR2 ANQGSEA come from the germline V gene. Germline trimming cut 5 bases from V and 0 bases from J; bases unmatched to any gene: 12. The CDR3 has 16 amino acids.

The genes are TRBV27 and TRBJ2-5; TRBD2 matches at 12 bases. The V segment lost 6 bases and the J segment 1 base; nucleotides outside the gene matches: 21. The CDR3 sequence is 21 residues long. CDR1 is MNHEY, CDR2 SMNVEV, per germline (reference sequence). CDR3 region: CASSLAASGGVFSRTQETQYF. Here the CDR3 DNA reads TGTGCCAGCAGCCTTGCGGCTAGCGGGGGGGTTTTTAGCCGTACCCAAGAGACCCAGTACTTC.

The chain uses TRBV4-3 and TRBJ2-7; D not resolved. Trimming took off 0 bases at V and 0 bases at J, with 6 bases between the two ends. The CDR3 is 14 residues long. CDR1 LGHNA and CDR2 YSLEER come from the germline V gene. CDR3 nucleotide sequence: TGCGCCAGCAGCCAAGATTATTCCTCCTACGAGCAGTACTTC. This gives the protein CASSQDYSSYEQYF.

The chain links TRBV3-1 (or the pseudogene TRBV3-2) to TRBJ1-2; tentative D call: TRBD1 (6 bases). CDR1 is LGHDT and CDR2 is YNNKEL in the germline V gene (reference sequence). There are 15 residues in the CDR3. Trimming stripped 0 bases from V and 4 bases from J, with 12 bases between. The CDR3 coding sequence is TGTGCCAGCAGCCAAGATGCGGGAGGGGGCTATGGCTACACCTTC. Translation: CASSQDAGGGYGYTF.